This paragraph reports one T cell receptor (beta chain). What it binds is not known. CDR3 length: 15 amino acids. V was clipped by 8 bases and J by 2 bases; unmatched bases: 10. The entry originates in a study of T-cell memory formation after mild COVID-19. Study findings and constraints: Cross-reactive memory seemingly joined, as some responding clones were found in pre-infection memory.

TCRdb itself ran the 5' RACE reads through MiXCR, one entry per CDR3 protein. In the table there are about 38,000 distinct CDR3 sequences, 10% to 12% of which are singletons. The receptor comes from a man in his late teens or twenties who had mild COVID-19 (a few samples of this study predate the infection). Cell type and time point are not known. The sequencing sample was made of PBMCs or a T cell subset sorted from them (not recorded which). The chain combines TRBV12-3 or TRBV12-4 with TRBJ2-3; 7 bases align to TRBD1. The CDR3 DNA is TGTGCCAGCTCGACACAGGGGACCCTCACAGATACGCAGTATTTT. Its protein is CASSTQGTLTDTQYF.